This TCR beta chain was captured in a study of CD8 T cells in ankylosing spondylitis. The CDR3 totals 15 residues. The junction had 7 bases not matched to a gene; V was cut back by 2 bases and J by 9 bases. From germline, CDR1 is DFQATT and CDR2 SNEGSKA (reference sequence). General observations from the study: Matched ankylosing spondylitis synovial fluid reportedly showed significant enrichment of disease-linked clones.

One entry per CDR3 protein, called by TCRdb with MiXCR from the 5' RACE reads. The sample has around 340,000 distinct CDR3 sequences, 20% seen once; the top ten hold around 12%. In regard to this clonotype: Antigen unknown.

The source is a male donor with ankylosing spondylitis or in good health (not recorded which). The chain joins TRBV20-1 to TRBJ2-1; 13 bases fit TRBD2. The sequencing sample was made of blood, either unsorted or a sorted T cell fraction (not recorded which). This CDR3 is CSARPLAGGPLEQFF. For the CDR3, the DNA is TGCAGTGCTAGACCACTAGCGGGGGGGCCTCTTGAGCAGTTCTTC.